This T cell receptor (beta chain) was sequenced for a study of CXCR3-negative and CXCR3-positive naive CD8 T cells. Study-level findings and limits: Naive cells that were CXCR3-positive had more hydrophobic TRB CDR3s (compared with CXCR3-negative naive cells). Naive cells that were CXCR3-negative or CXCR3-positive used TRBV-TRBJ genes alike, while memory cells diverged. Fresh PBMCs went into most assays, and CXCR3 expression partly declined after cryopreservation. Across naive subsets, surface CD5 expression was comparable, and TCR strength was inferred from properties of the TRB CDR3. Diversity was high in both naive subsets and much lower in memory cells.

CDR1 is LNHNV and CDR2 is YYDKDF in the germline V gene (reference sequence). This CDR3 has 16 amino acids. The TRB libraries of cDNA were built by UMI-labeled 5' RACE. Reanalyzing the 5' RACE reads, TCRdb keeps one entry per CDR3 protein, without DNA. The specimen's table records around 150,000 distinct CDR3 sequences. As regards this clonotype: The antigen is not known.

The chain employs TRBV15 and TRBJ2-3; TCRdb outputs TRBD1, but without DNA this stays unchecked. Sequencing input: naive CXCR3+ CD8+ T cells from blood. The subset denotes: CD45RO-CCR7+CD27+CD95- naive CD8+ T cells expressing CXCR3 (TNR3+). The sequence derives from a human donor in good health. Some clones in this sample may be carry-over from other donors' samples. The CDR3 is CATSRDRPQGADTQYF.